The 21 T cell receptor beta chains listed next were all sequenced from one sample in a study of blood T cell repertoires in COVID-19. Generated by immunoSEQ multiplex PCR, the TCRdb table keeps only in-frame clones and is missing some. The sample consists of 150,000 to 200,000 clones, around four fifths of them appearing once. The sequencing sample was made of PBMCs or T cells enriched from blood (not recorded which). The origin of the receptors is a woman between 50 and 59 years old who had recovered from COVID-19.

The chain carries TRBV7-2 and TRBJ2-5; 13 bases fit TRBD2. The CDR3 totals 16 residues. The germline gives CDR1 SGHTA, CDR2 FQGNSA. V dropped 5 bases and J dropped 5; count of bases not matched to a gene: 8. The CDR3 here is CASSPQGGLAGETQYF. Here the CDR3 DNA reads TGTGCCAGCAGCCCGCAGGGGGGACTAGCGGGGGAGACCCAGTACTTC.

The rearrangement joins TRBV5-4 to TRBJ1-3, with 7 positions matching TRBD1. Trimming cost V 5 bases and J 4 bases; bases outside gene matches: 3. Germline V gene data show CDR1 as SGHNT and CDR2 as YYREEE (reference sequence). The CDR3 is 13 residues long. The DNA of the CDR3 is TGTGCCAGCAGTGTGGGACAGGGAAACACCATATATTTT. As protein: CASSVGQGNTIYF.

The chain links TRBV29-1 to TRBJ2-3; D may be TRBD2 (5 bases). Looked up from germline, CDR1 is SQVTM and CDR2 is ANQGSEA. V lost 4 bases and J 5 bases, leaving 13 bases between the germline ends. The CDR3 consists of 13 residues. Written as DNA, the CDR3 is TGCAGCGTTGCGAGGGTCACCAAAGATACGCAGTATTTT. It yields the protein CSVARVTKDTQYF.

This clone showed up just once. V is TRBV4-2 and J is TRBJ2-1; 9 positions match TRBD2. CDR3 size: 16 residues. CDR1 and CDR2 (germline): LGHNA, YNFKEQ. V shed 5 bases, J shed 9 bases, and the junction held 14 bases outside the gene matches. The CDR3 nucleotides read TGTGCCAGCAGCAACCCCTCCGGGACTAGCCCCAGTGAGCAGTTCTTC. Its translation is CASSNPSGTSPSEQFF.

The gene calls are TRBV30 and TRBJ1-2; D remains unclear. The CDR3 has 13 residues. The V and J ends lost 2 bases and 5 bases respectively, with 12 bases between them. Germline V gene lookup returns CDR1 GTSNPN and CDR2 SVGIG (reference sequence). This chain's CDR3 is CAWSRQEGYGYTF. DNA for the CDR3: TGTGCCTGGAGTCGGCAGGAGGGATATGGCTACACCTTC.

The chain is built from TRBV7-8 and TRBJ2-3, with 9 bases aligning to TRBD2. The CDR3 consists of 16 residues. CDR1 and CDR2 from the germline V gene are SGHVS and FQNEAQ. Germline trimming cut 7 bases from V and 9 bases from J; bases unmatched to any gene: 17. The CDR3 DNA follows: TGTGCCAGCACCCCTGCAAGGCGGGAGGGTTTGTGGACGCAGTATTTT. Translating gives CASTPARREGLWTQYF.

This clone was recorded a few times. This sample includes further DNA sequences coding for the same CDR3. This chain links TRBV12-3 or TRBV12-4 with TRBJ1-5; no firm D call. Trimming pared 4 bases from V and 4 bases from J, leaving 5 bases between. The CDR3 has 12 amino acids. CDR3 sequence reads: CASSSGNQPQHF. The CDR3 DNA sequence: TGTGCCAGCAGTTCGGGAAATCAGCCCCAGCATTTT.

This chain connects TRBV6-5 to TRBJ1-5, with 7 bases that match TRBD1. This CDR3 contains 15 residues. Trimming removed 5 bases from V and 4 bases from J; junction bases left unmatched: 8. Germline CDR1 reads MNHEY; CDR2 reads SVGAGI. The CDR3 coding sequence is TGTGCCAGCAGTCCTATCGGGACAGCTAATCAGCCCCAGCATTTT. Translating gives CASSPIGTANQPQHF.

V and J are TRBV7-2 and TRBJ1-2, with a possible D match to TRBD1 (5 bases). The germline V and J ends were trimmed by 5 bases and 4 bases, with 17 bases remaining between them. Per germline, CDR1 SGHTA and CDR2 FQGNSA. CDR3 length: 15 residues. The CDR3 sequence is CASSGGAEIFYGYTF. DNA of the CDR3: TGTGCCAGCAGCGGAGGGGCGGAGATTTTCTATGGCTACACCTTC.

This clone was counted between two and nine times. This chain joins TRBV30 and TRBJ1-4, with 8 bases identical to TRBD1. Per germline, CDR1 GTSNPN and CDR2 SVGIG (reference sequence). V was clipped by 0 bases and J by 8 bases; unmatched bases: 5. CDR3 length equals 14 residues. In DNA, the CDR3 is TGTGCCTGGAGTGTACGGACAGGGAGAGAAAAACTGTTTTTT. Residues: CAWSVRTGREKLFF.

The chain combines TRBV11-2 with TRBJ1-2; D gene uncertain. Per the germline V gene, CDR1 is SGHAT and CDR2 is FQNNGV. The germline V and J ends were trimmed by 0 bases and 6 bases, with 17 bases remaining between them. This CDR3 spans 16 amino acids. The CDR3: CASSLDIAGGGDGYTF. In nucleotides, the CDR3 is TGTGCCAGCAGCTTAGATATAGCAGGAGGTGGGGATGGCTACACCTTC.

This chain connects TRBV5-8 to TRBJ1-5; 7 bases are a match to TRBD1. Germline assignment: CDR1 SGHTS and CDR2 YDEGEE. The CDR3 has 14 residues. V shed 4 bases, J shed 4 bases, and the junction held 5 bases outside the gene matches. CDR3: CASSRQGGNQPQHF. CDR3 in DNA: TGTGCCAGCAGCCGACAGGGCGGGAATCAGCCCCAGCATTTT.

The chain recombines TRBV20-1 with TRBJ1-1; possibly TRBD1 for D (5 bases). Looked up from germline, CDR1 is DFQATT and CDR2 is SNEGSKA (reference sequence). With 3 bases removed from V and 10 bases from J, the gap between germline ends came to 21 bases. This CDR3 region has 14 residues. CDR3 sequence: CSASRGSIQGLAFF. CDR3 nucleotides: TGCAGTGCTAGTCGTGGAAGTATTCAGGGATTAGCTTTCTTT.

This chain links TRBV7-9 with TRBJ1-2; TRBD1 matches at 7 bases. The CDR3 runs to 13 residues. The V and J ends lost 5 bases and 12 bases, in that order; junction bases with no gene match: 12. The V gene's germline CDR1 is SEHNR and CDR2 FQNEAQ (reference sequence). The CDR3 DNA reads as TGTGCCAGCAGCCCGCGACAGGGTTGGGGAAACACCTTC. Its protein is CASSPRQGWGNTF.

The genes are TRBV16 and TRBJ1-1, with 7 bases that match TRBD1. The germline V gene has CDR1 KGHSY and CDR2 FQNENV. V lost 4 bases and J lost 8; bases outside the gene matches: 7. The CDR3 is 13 residues long. As DNA, the CDR3 is TGTGCCAGCAGCCCCAAGATCAGGGGGGAAGCTTTCTTT. Protein: CASSPKIRGEAFF. Supplemented by reference TRBV16 and TRBJ1-1, the full variable domain reads GEEVAQTPKHLVRGEGQKAKLYCAPIKGHSYVFWYQQVLKNEFKFLISFQNENVFDETGMPKERFSAKCLPNSPCSLEIQATKLEDSAVYFCASSPKIRGEAFFGQGTRLTVV.

This clone was detected a few times. This chain connects TRBV30 to TRBJ1-3; D perhaps matches TRBD1 (6 bases). This CDR3 comprises 14 residues. Trimming pared 7 bases from V and 4 bases from J, leaving 17 bases between. Germline V gene sequence: CDR1 GTSNPN, CDR2 SVGIG (reference sequence). The CDR3, as DNA: TGTGCCTTCGAAGGGGCAGGGACAGGAAACACCATATATTTT. Its protein product is CAFEGAGTGNTIYF.

The rearrangement links TRBV6-5 to TRBJ1-1, with 7 bases matching TRBD1. The V and J ends lost 5 bases and 10 bases, in that order; junction bases with no gene match: 10. This CDR3 contains 13 residues. Looked up from germline, CDR1 is MNHEY and CDR2 is SVGAGI. CDR3: CASSQTGQGGAFF. In nucleotides, the CDR3 is TGTGCCAGCAGTCAGACAGGGCAGGGGGGAGCTTTCTTT.

This clone was observed a handful of times. The chain uses TRBV28 and TRBJ2-7; D is possibly TRBD1 (5 bases). CDR3 size: 16 residues. V was trimmed by 4 bases and J by 0 bases, leaving 16 bases between them. The V gene's germline CDR1 is MDHEN and CDR2 SYDVKM. The CDR3 region has the DNA TGTGCCAGCAGTTACACCCAGGGCCCGAGCTCCTACGAGCAGTACGTC. Translated, it gives CASSYTQGPSSYEQYV.

V usage is TRBV5-1 and J usage is TRBJ1-4; 9 bases match TRBD1. The CDR3 runs to 17 residues. The ends lost 1 base at V and 7 bases at J; junction bases unmatched: 11. CDR1 is SGHRS and CDR2 is YFSETQ in the germline V gene. As DNA, the CDR3 is TGCGCCAGCAGCTTGCGCGGGACAGGGTATTCGGGTGAAAAACTGTTTTTT. Encoded protein: CASSLRGTGYSGEKLFF.

This clone was observed a handful of times. CDR3 bases: TGTGCCAGCAGCGTAACGATTGGGGGGAAAGGAAACACCATATATTTT. It encodes CASSVTIGGKGNTIYF. This rearrangement joins TRBV9 to TRBJ1-3, with D tentatively TRBD1 (5 bases). From germline, CDR1 is SGDLS and CDR2 YYNGEE. Trimming took 1 base from V and 4 from J, leaving 15 bases between them. This CDR3 has 16 amino acids.

The rearrangement uses TRBV11-3 and TRBJ1-1; 7 nucleotides align to TRBD1. The CDR3 spans 11 residues. J gave up 8 bases and V 9 bases, and 6 bases lay outside the gene matches. Germline-derived CDR1 and CDR2 are SGHNT and YENEEA. The CDR3 loop is CASRGDSEAFF. The CDR3 coding sequence is TGTGCCAGTAGGGGGGACAGCGAAGCTTTCTTT.